Following are 28 T cell receptor beta chains from one sample sequenced in a study of T cell responses to AZD1222 COVID-19 vaccine. Measured with immunoSEQ multiplex PCR; TCRdb has only the in-frame clones, and not every one. The sample carries 85,000 to 130,000 clones, roughly nine tenths recorded once. The sequences come from peripheral blood, collected 28 days after the second dose of the MenACWY control vaccine. Receptor source: an adult who received the MenACWY meningococcal vaccine as a control.

The chain uses TRBV2 and TRBJ1-5, with a weak D call TRBD1 (5 bases). The ends were cut back, 0 bases at V and 2 bases at J, with 20 bases in the middle. The CDR3 has 19 amino acids. The germline CDR1 and CDR2 sequences are SNHLY and FYNNEI. The CDR3 reads CASSEASMGVAFRNQPQHF. The CDR3 nucleotides are TGTGCCAGCAGTGAAGCGAGTATGGGGGTGGCGTTTCGCAATCAGCCCCAGCATTTT.

The V gene is TRBV5-6, the J gene TRBJ1-1; D is ambiguous. Germline V gene lookup returns CDR1 SGHDT and CDR2 YYEEEE. Trimming cost V 4 bases and J 1 base, with 14 bases left between them. The CDR3 contains 15 residues. CDR3 amino acids: CASSHYTDENTEAFF. In DNA form, the CDR3 reads TGTGCCAGCAGCCATTACACGGACGAGAACACTGAAGCTTTCTTT.

This clone occurred once. The rearrangement uses TRBV3-1 (or the pseudogene TRBV3-2) and TRBJ2-7, with 7 positions matching TRBD1. From germline, CDR1 is LGHDT and CDR2 YNNKEL (reference sequence). The J segment lost 2 bases and the V segment lost 2 bases, leaving 6 bases of the junction unmatched. The CDR3 loop spans 15 amino acids. CDR3 nucleotides: TGTGCCAGCAGCCAATACAGGGGTATGACCTACGAGCAGTACTTC. Translation: CASSQYRGMTYEQYF.

The chain couples TRBV10-3 to TRBJ1-6; D is unclear. The CDR3 sequence is 15 residues long. V was cut by 3 bases and J by 5 bases, with 11 bases left in between. CDR1 ENHRY and CDR2 SYGVKD come from the germline V gene. The CDR3 loop reads CAISEHPGNNSPLHF. DNA of the CDR3: TGTGCCATCAGTGAACACCCGGGAAATAATTCACCCCTCCACTTT.

This chain uses TRBV5-1 with TRBJ2-5; D is unclear. This CDR3 region has 17 residues. Germline loops: CDR1 SGHRS, CDR2 YFSETQ. V gave up 0 bases and J gave up 0 bases, with 15 bases separating them. CDR3 in amino acids: CASSLGAQPMYQETQYF. CDR3 nucleotides: TGCGCCAGCAGCTTGGGAGCCCAACCTATGTACCAAGAGACCCAGTACTTC.

Points on this clone: In the same sample, other DNA sequences code for this CDR3. The genes are TRBV30 and TRBJ1-2; TRBD1 is a possible D gene (6 bases). The CDR3 length is 12 residues. Germline CDR1 and CDR2: GTSNPN and SVGIG (reference sequence). Trimming took 0 bases from V and 8 from J, leaving 10 bases between them. This CDR3 reads CAWSVQGGGYTF. CDR3 nucleotides: TGTGCCTGGAGTGTACAGGGCGGAGGCTACACCTTC.

The rearrangement links TRBV5-1 to TRBJ2-3, with D tentatively TRBD1 (5 bases). V was pared by 4 bases and J by 0 bases, with 9 bases between. The CDR3 has 14 amino acids. From germline, CDR1 is SGHRS and CDR2 YFSETQ. The chain's CDR3 is CASSRKGSTDTQYF. The CDR3 DNA reads as TGCGCCAGCAGCCGGAAGGGGAGCACAGATACGCAGTATTTT.

V and J are TRBV7-2 and TRBJ2-1, with 9 bases identical to TRBD1. The CDR3 sequence is 16 residues long. V was clipped by 5 bases and J by 2 bases; unmatched bases: 7. Germline values: CDR1 SGHTA, CDR2 FQGNSA. The CDR3, as DNA: TGTGCCAGCAGCATTTCACGGGACAGGGCCTACAATGAGCAGTTCTTC. Translation gives CASSISRDRAYNEQFF.

This clone was found once. V and J are TRBV3-1 (or the pseudogene TRBV3-2) and TRBJ2-7; D is undetermined. CDR1 is LGHDT, CDR2 YNNKEL, per germline (reference sequence). V shed 1 base and J shed 3 bases, with 1 base lying between them. The CDR3 spans 11 residues. The CDR3 is CASSQVYEQYF. The DNA for the CDR3 is TGTGCCAGCAGCCAAGTCTACGAGCAGTACTTC.

In its sample, this clone was seen once. The chain carries TRBV15 and TRBJ2-3; a weak D match, TRBD2 (5 bases). Germline-derived CDR1 and CDR2 are LNHNV and YYDKDF (reference sequence). The CDR3 totals 21 residues. Trimming took 0 bases from V and 0 from J, leaving 25 bases between them. The CDR3, as DNA: TGTGCCACCAGCAGAGATTCTTGGGAGTTGTTCGCACAAGGGAGCACAGATACGCAGTATTTT. Translating gives CATSRDSWELFAQGSTDTQYF.

The chain employs TRBV4-3 and TRBJ2-3; TRBD2 aligns across 9 bases. The ends lost 0 bases at V and 2 bases at J; junction bases unmatched: 3. Per germline, CDR1 LGHNA and CDR2 YSLEER. CDR3 length: 16 residues. CDR3 bases: TGCGCCAGCAGCCAAGAGGCGGGGGGGCTCACAGATACGCAGTATTTT. Its protein is CASSQEAGGLTDTQYF.

V is TRBV28 and J is TRBJ1-4; 9 bases are a match to TRBD1. The CDR3 has 14 amino acids. Germline trimming cut 5 bases from V and 3 bases from J; bases unmatched to any gene: 1. Germline CDR1 is MDHEN and CDR2 is SYDVKM. In DNA, the CDR3 is TGTGCCAGCAGTCGGGACAGGGCTAATGAAAAACTGTTTTTT. Amino acid sequence: CASSRDRANEKLFF.

This chain links TRBV7-2 with TRBJ1-3, with a weak D call TRBD1 (5 bases). V dropped 1 base and J dropped 4 bases, with 11 bases sitting between them. CDR3 length: 15 residues. Germline V gene sequence: CDR1 SGHTA, CDR2 FQGNSA. The CDR3 sequence: CASSLGGAGGNTIYF. CDR3 nucleotide sequence: TGTGCCAGCAGCTTAGGAGGCGCAGGGGGAAACACCATATATTTT.

This chain uses TRBV30 with TRBJ1-1; 7 bases are a match to TRBD1. The V gene's germline CDR1 is GTSNPN and CDR2 SVGIG (reference sequence). The CDR3 is 11 amino acids. J lost 8 bases, V lost 7 bases, and 7 bases had no gene match. The CDR3 region is CASGRGAEAFF. CDR3 nucleotides: TGTGCCTCCGGCAGGGGGGCCGAAGCTTTCTTT. Full variable domain (missing parts from reference TRBV30 and TRBJ1-1): SQTIHQWPATLVQPVGSPLSLECTVEGTSNPNLYWYRQAAGRGLQLLFYSVGIGQISSEVPQNLSASRPQDRQFILSSKKLLLSDSGFYLCASGRGAEAFFGQGTRLTVV.

The CDR3 spells CASSSSPTDTQYF. The CDR3, as DNA: TGTGCCAGCAGCTCATCTCCCACAGATACGCAGTATTTT. The V call is TRBV7-2, the J call TRBJ2-3; D not certain. Germline V gives CDR1 SGHTA, CDR2 FQGNSA. Trimming left V 4 bases short and J 2 bases short, with 7 bases between. This CDR3 region has 13 residues.

The chain carries TRBV21-1 and TRBJ2-7; the table's D call of TRBD1 was not tested on the DNA. TRBV21-1 is a pseudogene locus. This CDR3 comprises 18 residues. The CDR3 region is CASSKRYTDRGCRNEQYF. For the CDR3, the DNA is TGTGCCAGCAGCAAAAGATATACGGACAGGGGGTGTCGGAACGAGCAGTACTTC.

J is TRBJ1-5 and V is TRBV18; D gene uncertain. The germline gives CDR1 KGHSH, CDR2 LQKENI. With 3 bases removed from V and 6 bases from J, the gap between germline ends came to 9 bases. The length of the CDR3 is 13 residues. The CDR3 nucleotides are TGTGCCAGCTCACCCGGGAGTTTTCAGCCCCAGCATTTT. Protein sequence: CASSPGSFQPQHF.

A single count supports this clone. The chain carries TRBV19 and TRBJ2-5; the D gene is possibly TRBD2 (5 bases). Trimming pared 3 bases from V and 3 bases from J, leaving 14 bases between. The CDR3 runs 15 residues. CDR1 is LNHDA and CDR2 is SQIVND in the germline V gene (reference sequence). CDR3 protein: CASSIMVGAEETQYF. CDR3 in DNA: TGTGCCAGTAGTATTATGGTGGGAGCGGAAGAGACCCAGTACTTC.

This clone appeared a single time. The CDR3 sequence is CASSADLWERGYTF. The DNA of the CDR3 is TGTGCCAGCAGTGCAGATTTGTGGGAGCGAGGCTACACCTTC. This chain joins TRBV2 and TRBJ1-2; D not certain. Germline CDR1 SNHLY, CDR2 FYNNEI. V lost 4 bases to trimming and J lost 8 bases, with 17 bases between them. This CDR3 contains 14 residues.

The chain joins TRBV6-2 or TRBV6-3 to TRBJ1-2; the match to TRBD1 covers 8 bases. The CDR3 has 16 residues. Germline CDR1 is MNHEY and CDR2 is SVGEGT. Trimming cost V 0 bases and J 8 bases; bases outside gene matches: 11. The CDR3 region is CASSYSERTGTRGYTF. CDR3 DNA sequence: TGTGCCAGCAGTTACTCAGAGCGGACAGGGACAAGAGGCTACACCTTC.

In this sample, this clone turned up a few times. The chain links TRBV19 to TRBJ2-5; the D call may be TRBD1 or TRBD2 (5 bases each). This CDR3 is built from 15 residues. Germline V gene data show CDR1 as LNHDA and CDR2 as SQIVND (reference sequence). Trimming pared 5 bases from V and 0 bases from J, leaving 13 bases between. DNA for the CDR3: TGTGCCAGTAGTGCCGGGACCCTCTACCAAGAGACCCAGTACTTC. It yields the protein CASSAGTLYQETQYF.

In DNA, the CDR3 is TGTGCCATCAGTGCTGCGGAGCTGAACACCGGGGAGCTGTTTTTT. This gives the protein CAISAAELNTGELFF. J is TRBJ2-2 and V is TRBV10-3; no reliable D call. CDR1 and CDR2 from the germline V gene are ENHRY and SYGVKD. The CDR3 covers 15 residues. Trimming shortened V by 4 bases and J by 1 base, and 10 bases separated the two germline ends.

V usage is TRBV7-3 and J usage is TRBJ2-2; 7 nucleotides line up with TRBD1. CDR1 is SGHTA and CDR2 is FQGTGA in the germline V gene. The ends lost 5 bases at V and 6 bases at J; junction bases unmatched: 6. The CDR3 runs to 14 residues. DNA of the CDR3: TGTGCCAGCAGCGAACAGGGGTCTCCCGGGGAGCTGTTTTTT. Encoded protein: CASSEQGSPGELFF.

This clone was detected once. This chain connects TRBV27 to TRBJ2-2; D could derive from TRBD1 or TRBD2 (5 bases each). Germline V lookup: CDR1 MNHEY, CDR2 SMNVEV (reference sequence). The V end was cut by 2 bases, the J end by 10 bases, with 14 bases between. The CDR3 contains 14 residues. The CDR3 DNA sequence: TGTGCCAGCAGTTTAGGGGGTGGAAAGATGGAGCTGTTTTTT. It codes for CASSLGGGKMELFF.

This clone appeared once. The chain is built from TRBV11-2 and TRBJ2-1; the D gene is possibly TRBD1 (5 bases). V was clipped by 0 bases and J by 12 bases, with 18 bases between them. CDR3 length: 15 residues. CDR1 is SGHAT and CDR2 is FQNNGV in the germline V gene. CDR3 DNA: TGTGCCAGCAGCTTAGAGGCGGCAGGGAATCATGCGCAGTTCTTC. Translation gives CASSLEAAGNHAQFF.

The chain combines TRBV7-9 with TRBJ2-3; TRBD2 matches at 13 bases. V lost 4 bases and J lost 2; bases outside the gene matches: 3. The CDR3 contains 16 residues. CDR1 is SEHNR and CDR2 is FQNEAQ in the germline V gene (reference sequence). The CDR3 loop reads CASSSGTSGVTDTQYF. CDR3 in DNA: TGTGCCAGCAGCTCGGGGACTAGCGGGGTCACAGATACGCAGTATTTT.

With respect to this clone: An end of the junction does not agree with germline; a read error may underlie this. The chain links TRBV19 to TRBJ1-2, with 7 bases identical to TRBD1. Germline V gene data show CDR1 as LNHDA and CDR2 as SQIVND (reference sequence). There are 14 residues in the CDR3. The CDR3 sequence is CASSGREGARTPCF. In nucleotides, the CDR3 is TGTGCCAGTAGTGGAAGGGAGGGGGCGCGTACCCCATGCTTC.

The CDR3 reads CAWRGAGGDYGYTF. The CDR3 coding sequence is TGTGCCTGGAGAGGGGCGGGTGGAGACTATGGCTACACCTTC. The genes are TRBV30 and TRBJ1-2, with a possible D match to TRBD1 (5 bases). Per germline, CDR1 GTSNPN and CDR2 SVGIG (reference sequence). V lost 3 bases, J lost 3 bases, and 14 bases lay in between. The CDR3 contains 14 residues.